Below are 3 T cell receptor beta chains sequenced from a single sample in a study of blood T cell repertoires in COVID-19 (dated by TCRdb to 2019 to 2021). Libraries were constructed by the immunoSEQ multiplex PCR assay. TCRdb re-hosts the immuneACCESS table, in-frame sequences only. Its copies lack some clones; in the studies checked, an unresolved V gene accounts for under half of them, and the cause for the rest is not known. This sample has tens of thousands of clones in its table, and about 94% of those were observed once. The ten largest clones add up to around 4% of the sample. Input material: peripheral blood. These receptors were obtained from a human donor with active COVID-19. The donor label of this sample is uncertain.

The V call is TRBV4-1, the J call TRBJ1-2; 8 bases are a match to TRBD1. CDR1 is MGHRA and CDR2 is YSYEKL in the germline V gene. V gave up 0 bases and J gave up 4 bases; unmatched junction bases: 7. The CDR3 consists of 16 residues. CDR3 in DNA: TGCGCCAGCAGCCAAGACGCAACAGGGGGAGGCTATGGCTACACCTTC. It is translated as CASSQDATGGGYGYTF.

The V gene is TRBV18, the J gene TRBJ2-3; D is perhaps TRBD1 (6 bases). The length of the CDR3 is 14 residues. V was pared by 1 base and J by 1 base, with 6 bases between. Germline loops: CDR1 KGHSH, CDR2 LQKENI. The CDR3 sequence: CASSPRTGTDTQYF. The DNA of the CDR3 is TGTGCCAGCTCACCACGGACAGGCACAGATACGCAGTATTTT.

This CDR3 reads CASSEISGRSLTGELFF. CDR3 nucleotide sequence: TGCGCCAGCAGCGAAATTAGCGGGAGGAGTTTAACCGGGGAGCTGTTTTTT. The rearrangement joins TRBV5-1 to TRBJ2-2; 10 nucleotides line up with TRBD2. Per the germline V gene, CDR1 is SGHRS and CDR2 is YFSETQ. The CDR3 runs 17 residues. The junction had 11 bases not matched to a gene; V was cut back by 4 bases and J by 5 bases.